These T cell receptor beta chains were read from a single sample in a study of OX40 agonist ivuxolimab in advanced cancers. Sequencing was performed with immunoSEQ multiplex PCR; in TCRdb, only in-frame clones are kept and a portion is missing. Among about 76,000 clones, approximately 86% were seen once, and the ten largest hold roughly 2%. The specimen comprised CD4+ or CD8+ T cells sorted from blood, sampled in a trial of the OX40 agonist ivuxolimab. These receptors all come from an adult with an advanced solid tumor such as melanoma, head and neck, liver or kidney cancer. The CDR3 runs from the conserved cysteine through the conserved F or W. The D gene is left open where the match is weak. Size is omitted from some rows. Given values are once, few, many or a class for expanded clones.

>-|TRBJ2-5|TRBV6-5|TRBD2
TGTGCCAGCAGCAAGACCCTAGCGGCAAGAGGTACCCAGTACTTC
CASSKTLAARGTQYF
>-|TRBJ2-5|TRBV5-6|TRBD2
TGTGCCGGCAGCACGGTCAAGACTAGCGGGAGGGCGCAAGAGACCCAGTACTTC
CAGSTVKTSGRAQETQYF
>-|TRBJ2-3|TRBV7-3|-
TGTGCCAGCAGCTTAACCGGGGGCACAGATACGCAGTATTTT
CASSLTGGTDTQYF
>-|TRBJ1-5|TRBV30|-
TGTGCCTGGAGTCCAGGAAATCAGCCCCAGCATTTT
CAWSPGNQPQHF
>-|TRBJ1-6|TRBV5-4|-
TGTGCCAGCAGCTTGGGAGGGGACGTTTCACCCCTCCACTTT
CASSLGGDVSPLHF
>-|TRBJ1-5|TRBV28|-
TGTGCCAGCAGCACAGGGAATCAGCCCCAGCATTTT
CASSTGNQPQHF
>-|TRBJ2-3|TRBV5-1|-
TGCGCCAGCAGCTTGGAGGGACGGACGAGCACAGATACGCAGTATTTT
CASSLEGRTSTDTQYF
>-|TRBJ1-1|TRBV7-9|-
TGTGCCAGCAGCTTTTCGTGGGGGAACACTGAAGCTTTCTTT
CASSFSWGNTEAFF
>-|TRBJ2-7|TRBV2|-
TGTGCCAGCAGAGCACAGGGAGCGGCCGACGAGCAGTACTTC
CASRAQGAADEQYF
>-|TRBJ2-7|TRBV5-1|-
TGCGCCAGCAGCTTGGCAGCCGGCCTTTCCTACGAGCAGTACTTC
CASSLAAGLSYEQYF
>-|TRBJ1-1|TRBV28|-
TGTGCCAGCAGTTTAGTTCGAGGAGCGACTGAAGCTTTCTTT
CASSLVRGATEAFF
>-|TRBJ1-1|TRBV27|-
TGTGCCAGTTCGGGACCGTTGAACACTGAAGCTTTCTTT
CASSGPLNTEAFF
>once|TRBJ2-1|TRBV5-1|TRBD1
TGCGCCAGCAGATCCCGTGCGGGACAGGTCTACAATGAGCAGTTCTTC
CASRSRAGQVYNEQFF
>once|TRBJ2-3|TRBV9|TRBD1
TGTGCCAGCAGCGCCCGACAGGGTGGGACGGATACGCAGTATTTT
CASSARQGGTDTQYF
>-|TRBJ2-5|TRBV16|-
TGTGCCAGCAGCCGAGACCGGGACCCAGGAGGGACCCAGTACTTC
CASSRDRDPGGTQYF
>-|TRBJ1-1|TRBV28|TRBD1
TGTGCCAGCAGCTTCGACAGGGAATGGGCCACTGAAGCTTTCTTT
CASSFDREWATEAFF
>few|TRBJ1-2|TRBV14|-
TGTGCCAGCAGCCAAGGTCGGGGATGGGACGGCTACACCTTC
CASSQGRGWDGYTF
>once|TRBJ1-6|TRBV5-1|-
TGCGCCAGCAGCTCTCACAGGGTGAGGAGAGGCGGGAGGGTTTCACCCCTCCACTTT
CASSSHRVRRGGRVSPLHF
>-|TRBJ1-2|TRBV18|TRBD1
TGTGCCAGCTCACTTAACCCGACAGGGGATAATGGCTACACCTTC
CASSLNPTGDNGYTF
>-|TRBJ1-2|TRBV6-5|TRBD1
TGTGCCAGCAGTCGGACAGGGAACTATGGCTACACCTTC
CASSRTGNYGYTF
>-|TRBJ1-6|TRBV30|TRBD1
TGTGCCTGGTTGGGACAGTATAATTCACCCCTCCACTTT
CAWLGQYNSPLHF
>-|TRBJ1-5|TRBV5-5|-
TGTGCCAGCAGGGAGACGTTCAATCAGCCCCAGCATTTT
CASRETFNQPQHF
>-|TRBJ1-2|TRBV11-2|TRBD1
TGTGCCAGCAGCTTAGATGCCTGGGACAGGGGACCTTTGGGCTACACCTTC
CASSLDAWDRGPLGYTF
>-|TRBJ1-4|TRBV15|-
TGTGCCACCAGCAGAGTCGCCCGAATTGAGGCAACTAATGAAAAACTGTTTTTT
CATSRVARIEATNEKLFF
>-|TRBJ2-5|TRBV27|TRBD2
TGTGCCAGCAAATCTAGCGGGAGGTGGGAGACCCAGTACTTC
CASKSSGRWETQYF
>-|TRBJ1-2|TRBV5-1|-
TGCGCCAGCAGTCCCTCTCCGGGCTATGGCTACACCTTC
CASSPSPGYGYTF
>-|TRBJ1-5|TRBV7-2|TRBD1
TGTGCCAGCAGACTACAGGGGTTCCTTAGCAATCAGCCCCAGCATTTT
CASRLQGFLSNQPQHF
>-|TRBJ2-2|TRBV11-2|-
TGTGCCAGCAGCTTAGATAGGGGCGGGGAGCTGTTTTTT
CASSLDRGGELFF
>-|TRBJ2-5|TRBV11-3|-
TGTGCCAGCAGCTTGAGTAGCGTGGCCCAAGAGACCCAGTACTTC
CASSLSSVAQETQYF
>few|TRBJ2-1|TRBV27|-
TGTGCCAGCAGTTTTTCGGGGACTGGCAATGAGCAGTTCTTC
CASSFSGTGNEQFF
>-|TRBJ1-1|TRBV18|-
TGTGCCAGCTATACAGACAGCGCAAACACTGAAGCTTTCTTT
CASYTDSANTEAFF
>-|TRBJ1-2|TRBV11-2|-
TGTGCCAGCAGCCCTGGACAGAACTATGGCTACACCTTC
CASSPGQNYGYTF
>-|TRBJ1-1|TRBV18|TRBD1
TGTGCCAGCTCACCTCCGGGACAGCAGAACACTGAAGCTTTCTTT
CASSPPGQQNTEAFF
>few|TRBJ2-3|TRBV10-3|-
TGTGCCATCAGTGAGTCGATGGGTAGGGATACGCAGTATTTT
CAISESMGRDTQYF
>few|TRBJ2-1|TRBV30|-
TGTGCCTGGAATCAAGATAGGGGGGAAGGGCAGTTCTTC
CAWNQDRGEGQFF